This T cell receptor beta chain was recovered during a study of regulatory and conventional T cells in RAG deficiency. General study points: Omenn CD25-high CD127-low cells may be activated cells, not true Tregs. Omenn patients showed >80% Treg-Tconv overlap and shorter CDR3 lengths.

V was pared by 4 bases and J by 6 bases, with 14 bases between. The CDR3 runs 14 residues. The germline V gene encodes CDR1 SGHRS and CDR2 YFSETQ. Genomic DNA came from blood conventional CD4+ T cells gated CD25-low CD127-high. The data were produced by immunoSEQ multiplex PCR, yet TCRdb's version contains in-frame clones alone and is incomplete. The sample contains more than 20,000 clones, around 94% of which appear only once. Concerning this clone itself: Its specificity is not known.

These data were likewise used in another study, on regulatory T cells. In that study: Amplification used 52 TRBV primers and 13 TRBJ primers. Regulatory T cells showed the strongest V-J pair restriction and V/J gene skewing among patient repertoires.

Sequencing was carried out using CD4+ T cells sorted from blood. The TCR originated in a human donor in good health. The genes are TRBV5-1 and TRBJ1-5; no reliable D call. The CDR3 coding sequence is TGCGCCAGCAGCCCTCAAGGGATGGGTCAGCCCCAGCATTTT. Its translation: CASSPQGMGQPQHF. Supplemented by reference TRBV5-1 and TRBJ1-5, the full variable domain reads KAGVTQTPRYLIKTRGQQVTLSCSPISGHRSVSWYQQTPGQGLQFLFEYFSETQRNKGNFPGRFSGRQFSNSRSEMNVSTLELGDSALYLCASSPQGMGQPQHFGDGTRLSIL.